The table lists the clone carrying this T cell receptor beta chain with a few counts. The data belong to a study of T cell repertoires in aging, cancer and after chemotherapy. A mixed TRB-A/B primer pool amplified rearranged TRB by multiplex touch-down PCR. TCRdb analysed the multiplex PCR reads with MiXCR anew, one entry per CDR3 protein. This table holds roughly 8,300 distinct CDR3 sequences, under 35% found once. TCR beta rearrangements were amplified from peripheral blood genomic DNA. This clonotype was sampled from a human donor in good health. Sequencing input: blood.

CDR3 in DNA: TGTGCCAGCAGTGGGGAACTAGACAGGGTTCGCGACACCATATATTTT. This sequence encodes CASSGELDRVRDTIYF. The rearrangement links TRBV6-1 to TRBJ1-3, with 7 bases matching TRBD1. Germline lookup yields CDR1 MNHNS and CDR2 SASEGT. This CDR3 is 16 amino acids long. V lost 4 bases and J lost 8; bases outside the gene matches: 14.